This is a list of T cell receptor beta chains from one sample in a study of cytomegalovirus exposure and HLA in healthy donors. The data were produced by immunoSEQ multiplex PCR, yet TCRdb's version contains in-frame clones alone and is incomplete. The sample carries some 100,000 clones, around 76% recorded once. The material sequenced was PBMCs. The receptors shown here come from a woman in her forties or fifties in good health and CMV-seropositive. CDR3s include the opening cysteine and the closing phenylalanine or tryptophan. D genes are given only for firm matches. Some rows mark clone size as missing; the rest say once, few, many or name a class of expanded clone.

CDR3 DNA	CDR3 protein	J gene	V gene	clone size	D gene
TGCGCCAGCAGTGAGTCGAGAGGGAGACACACCATATATTTT	CASSESRGRHTIYF	TRBJ1-3	TRBV10-2	few	NA
TGTGCCAGCACTTGGGGCAGGCCCGGGCTCGGCACCATATATTTT	CASTWGRPGLGTIYF	TRBJ1-3	TRBV7-2	NA	NA
TGTGCCAGCAGCGAGGGGCTAGCGGGAGTGAGAGATACGCAGTATTTT	CASSEGLAGVRDTQYF	TRBJ2-3	TRBV9	NA	TRBD2
TGTGCCAGCAGCTGGGACAGGGGGAGGTTTCACACTGAAGCTTTCTTT	CASSWDRGRFHTEAFF	TRBJ1-1	TRBV7-9	NA	TRBD1
TGTGCCAGCAGCCGACAGGGCCGGAACACTGAAGCTTTCTTT	CASSRQGRNTEAFF	TRBJ1-1	TRBV6-5	NA	TRBD1
TGTGCCAGTAGTACTACAGGGAGAGTAAGCAATCAGCCCCAGCATTTT	CASSTTGRVSNQPQHF	TRBJ1-5	TRBV19	NA	NA
TGTGCCTGGACAAGAAGGGGCAAAAACATTCAGTACTTC	CAWTRRGKNIQYF	TRBJ2-4	TRBV30	NA	NA
TGTGCCACTTCGACAGGGTTGAGCGAGCAGTACTTC	CATSTGLSEQYF	TRBJ2-7	TRBV6-1	NA	TRBD1
TGTGCCAGCAGAGGGAGCACCAACACTGAAGCTTTCTTT	CASRGSTNTEAFF	TRBJ1-1	TRBV6-1	NA	NA
TGCAGCGTTGGACATAACAAGGTGATGAACACTGAAGCTTTCTTT	CSVGHNKVMNTEAFF	TRBJ1-1	TRBV29-1	few	NA
TGTGCCAGCAGTCGGAACAGGCAGCCATCGTCCAACTATGGCTACACCTTC	CASSRNRQPSSNYGYTF	TRBJ1-2	TRBV2	NA	NA
TGTGCCAGCAGATACCGGACAGGGATGTCACCCCTCCACTTT	CASRYRTGMSPLHF	TRBJ1-6	TRBV6-5	NA	TRBD1
TGTGCCAGCAGCTTCGGACACTCAGGGGCTGAAGCTTTCTTT	CASSFGHSGAEAFF	TRBJ1-1	TRBV7-3	NA	NA
TGTGCCAGCACGGCGGGACGATCAGGCAATGAGCAGTTCTTC	CASTAGRSGNEQFF	TRBJ2-1	TRBV2	once	NA
TGCGCCAGCAGCCCTCGTAGGGGACTAGCGAACACCGGGGAGCTGTTTTTT	CASSPRRGLANTGELFF	TRBJ2-2	TRBV4-1	once	TRBD2
TGTGCCAGCAGCTTGCTAGCAAGGGAGACCCAGTACTTC	CASSLLARETQYF	TRBJ2-5	TRBV5-6	once	NA
TGTGCCTGGACACGCAGGACAACTAATGAAAAACTGTTTTTT	CAWTRRTTNEKLFF	TRBJ1-4	TRBV30	NA	NA
TGTGCCAGTAGTACGGGACTAGCGGGCACAGATACGCAGTATTTT	CASSTGLAGTDTQYF	TRBJ2-3	TRBV19	few	TRBD2
TGTGCCAGCAGCTTGGGGCTAGCGGGAGATCGGAATGAGCAGTTCTTC	CASSLGLAGDRNEQFF	TRBJ2-1	TRBV5-4	NA	TRBD2
TGCGCCAGCAGCCAAGATGCGGGCTACACCGGGGAGCTGTTTTTT	CASSQDAGYTGELFF	TRBJ2-2	TRBV4-1	few	NA
TGTGCCAGTAGTGCGACAGGCCCGAATCAGCCCCAGCATTTT	CASSATGPNQPQHF	TRBJ1-5	TRBV19	NA	NA
TGTGCCAGCAGTGACTCGATGGGGGGGGTGAATGGCTACACCTTC	CASSDSMGGVNGYTF	TRBJ1-2	TRBV6-4	NA	NA
TGTGCCAGCAGCTTGGAGGCGTCAGGGTGGCTCCAAGAGACCCAGTACTTC	CASSLEASGWLQETQYF	TRBJ2-5	TRBV5-6	NA	NA
TGTGCCAGCATTCCTCGGAGGGAGCGGACTAGCGGGGACTCCTACAATGAGCAGTTCTTC	CASIPRRERTSGDSYNEQFF	TRBJ2-1	TRBV21-1	NA	NA
TGTGCCAGTAGTGCGGGGACCGCAAACACCGGGGAGCTGTTTTTT	CASSAGTANTGELFF	TRBJ2-2	TRBV19	NA	NA
TGTGCCACCAGCAGAGATACGGGGGCGGGGACAGGGAGCAATCAGCCCCAGCATTTT	CATSRDTGAGTGSNQPQHF	TRBJ1-5	TRBV15	NA	TRBD1
TGTGCCAGCAGCTCGGGACTAGCGGGAGGGAAGGTTAGTAATGAGCAGTTCTTC	CASSSGLAGGKVSNEQFF	TRBJ2-1	TRBV11-2	NA	TRBD2
TGCGCCAGCAGCCTGGCGGGGGTGGAGACCTACGAGCAGTACTTC	CASSLAGVETYEQYF	TRBJ2-7	TRBV5-1	NA	TRBD2
TGTGCCAGCAGTGCGCGGGGGCGCACAGATACGCAGTATTTT	CASSARGRTDTQYF	TRBJ2-3	TRBV27	NA	NA
TGTGCCAGCAGCGCCTCGGGACAGTCGTACGAGCAGTACTTC	CASSASGQSYEQYF	TRBJ2-7	TRBV2	NA	TRBD1
TGCGCCAGCAGCCCCGGCGACAGGTCCTACGAGCAGTACTTC	CASSPGDRSYEQYF	TRBJ2-7	TRBV5-1	few	NA
TGTGCCAGCAGCTTAGTCGGGATCCACAATGAGCAGTTCTTC	CASSLVGIHNEQFF	TRBJ2-1	TRBV7-9	once	NA
TGTGCCAGTAGTATTAATCCGGGAACCCGAGGCTACACCTTC	CASSINPGTRGYTF	TRBJ1-2	TRBV19	NA	NA
TGTGCCAGCAGCCAAGGGACAGACACTGAAGCTTTCTTT	CASSQGTDTEAFF	TRBJ1-1	TRBV4-2	NA	NA
TGTGCCAGTAGTATAGAAGGGGGCAATCAGCCCCAGCATTTT	CASSIEGGNQPQHF	TRBJ1-5	TRBV19	NA	NA
TGTGCCAGCAGTTATGGGAGGACAGAGCAGTACTTC	CASSYGRTEQYF	TRBJ2-7	TRBV27	NA	NA
TGTGCCAGCAGCTTAAGGCGTGCGGGGCAGCCCCAGCATTTT	CASSLRRAGQPQHF	TRBJ1-5	TRBV5-6	NA	NA
TGTGCCAGCAGCTTACAGGGGACCGGGGAGCTGTTTTTT	CASSLQGTGELFF	TRBJ2-2	TRBV7-3	few	NA
TGTGCCAGCACGACACAGGGTAATGGCTACACCTTC	CASTTQGNGYTF	TRBJ1-2	TRBV6-1	NA	NA
TGTGCCTGGAGTGTAACCCTGGGAGGGGACACTGAAGCTTTCTTT	CAWSVTLGGDTEAFF	TRBJ1-1	TRBV30	NA	NA
TGTGCCAGTACCCCACGAGGGTTCTCCTACAATGAGCAGTTCTTC	CASTPRGFSYNEQFF	TRBJ2-1	TRBV19	NA	NA
TGTGCCAGCTCACCTCCCGGCGCGGGAGGGAGCTACAATGAGCAGTTCTTC	CASSPPGAGGSYNEQFF	TRBJ2-1	TRBV18	few	TRBD2
TGTGCCAGCAGCTTGGTAGTAGAACTAGCGGGAGTCGGTGAGCAGTTCTTC	CASSLVVELAGVGEQFF	TRBJ2-1	TRBV5-6	NA	TRBD2
TGCGCCAGCAGCCGTTCCCTAGCGGAAAAACTCACCGGGGAGCTGTTTTTT	CASSRSLAEKLTGELFF	TRBJ2-2	TRBV4-1	NA	TRBD2
TGTGCCAGCAGCTTAGAGGTCGCCCCGGGGTACGAGCAGTACTTC	CASSLEVAPGYEQYF	TRBJ2-7	TRBV7-9	once	NA